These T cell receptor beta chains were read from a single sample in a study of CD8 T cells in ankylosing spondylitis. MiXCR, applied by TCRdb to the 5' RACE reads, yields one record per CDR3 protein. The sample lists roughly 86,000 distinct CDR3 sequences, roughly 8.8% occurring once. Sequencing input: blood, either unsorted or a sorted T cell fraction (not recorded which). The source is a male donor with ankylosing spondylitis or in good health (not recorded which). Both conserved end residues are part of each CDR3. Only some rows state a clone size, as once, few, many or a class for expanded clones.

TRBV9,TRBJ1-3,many,CASSVAVSGNTIYF
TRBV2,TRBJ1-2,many,CASSGQGGYGYTF
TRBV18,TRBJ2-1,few,CASSPDGVAPYNEQFF
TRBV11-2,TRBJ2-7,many,CASSPPRDRGIVSYEQYF
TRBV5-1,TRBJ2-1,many,CASSLGSNNEQFF
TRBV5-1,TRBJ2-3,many,CASSGGMLGPQSTDTQYF
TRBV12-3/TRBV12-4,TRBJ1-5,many,CASSLRDSSNQPQHF
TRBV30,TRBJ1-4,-,CAWTQQANEKLFF
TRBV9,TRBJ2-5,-,CASSAGLALSETQYF
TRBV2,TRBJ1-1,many,CASSERSAEAFF
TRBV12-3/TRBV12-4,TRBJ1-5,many,CASSLAGQGDQPQHF
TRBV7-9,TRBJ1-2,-,CASSADRGYGYTF
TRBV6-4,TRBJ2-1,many,CASSVGTGGYNEQFF
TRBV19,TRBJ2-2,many,CASSWGNTGELFF
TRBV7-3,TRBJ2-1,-,CASSLSRTMGFNEQFF
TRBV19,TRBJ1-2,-,CASSPRGMAVGYTF
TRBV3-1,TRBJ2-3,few,CASSQAESAQYF
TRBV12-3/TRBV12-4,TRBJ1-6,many,CASSPLGTNNSPLHF
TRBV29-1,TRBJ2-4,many,CSVEEVPEDKNIQYF
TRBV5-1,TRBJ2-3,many,CASSLAGLVTDTQYF
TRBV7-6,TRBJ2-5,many,CASSQSGETQYF
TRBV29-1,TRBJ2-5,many,CSVPTPGFVGETQYF
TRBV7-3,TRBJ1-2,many,CASSPYDRPNYGYTF
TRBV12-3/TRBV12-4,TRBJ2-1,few,CASSPGTRVYNEQFF
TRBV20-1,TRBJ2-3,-,CSAEATSTDTQYF
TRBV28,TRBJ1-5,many,CASSLWGTSRSNQPQHF
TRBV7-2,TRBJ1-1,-,CASSRLDRATEAFF